This T cell receptor (beta chain) was captured in a study of tumor-infiltrating lymphocytes in oesophageal squamous cell carcinoma. TCRdb reprocessed the PCR reads with MiXCR, giving one entry per CDR3 protein. The data contain some 6,200 distinct CDR3 sequences, roughly 15% of them singletons. This clonotype ranks as medium-sized (0.01 to 0.1%). Per the germline V gene, CDR1 is SGHTA and CDR2 is FQGTGA. The V and J ends lost 5 bases and 3 bases, in that order; junction bases with no gene match: 5. The CDR3 is 17 residues long. V gene TRBV7-3 combines with J gene TRBJ2-3, with TRBD2 identical over 16 bases. The clonotype originates from a male donor with esophageal squamous cell carcinoma. The sequenced sample consisted of normal esophageal tissue next to the tumor. The CDR3, as DNA: TGTGCCAGCAGCCCGGGACTAGCGGGGGGGTGGACAGATACGCAGTATTTT. Amino acid sequence: CASSPGLAGGWTDTQYF.